What follows are 13 T cell receptor beta chains derived from one specimen sequenced in a study of regulatory and conventional T cells in RAG deficiency. The protocol was immunoSEQ multiplex PCR, while the TCRdb copy is restricted to in-frame clones and leaves out a portion. The repertoire holds about 30,000 clones, more than 90% seen once, with approximately 0.16% in the top ten. Blood CD4+ CD25-low CD127-high conventional T cells supplied the genomic DNA template. This sample also belongs to another study, concerning regulatory T cells. That study reports: Amplification used 52 TRBV primers and 13 TRBJ primers.

Sample: CD25- CD4+ T cells sorted from blood. Receptors originate from a human donor in good health.

The CDR3 DNA follows: TGTGCCAGCAGTGAAGCGCTGGCAGTCTATGGCTACACCTTC. As protein: CASSEALAVYGYTF. The chain combines TRBV6-1 with TRBJ1-2; D remains ambiguous. Germline lookup yields CDR1 MNHNS and CDR2 SASEGT. The CDR3 length is 14 residues. The V end was cut by 0 bases, the J end by 4 bases, with 9 bases between.

This clone was seen a single time. The rearrangement joins TRBV2 to TRBJ2-6; D gene ambiguous. Germline lookup yields CDR1 SNHLY and CDR2 FYNNEI. Trimming removed 4 bases at V and 0 bases at J, with 13 bases between. The CDR3 runs 17 residues. CDR3 residues: CASSVAGRTSGANVLTF. The CDR3 DNA reads as TGTGCCAGCAGTGTGGCAGGTCGTACCTCTGGGGCCAACGTCCTGACTTTC.

The chain uses TRBV4-1 and TRBJ2-1; D perhaps matches TRBD1 (6 bases). The germline V gene encodes CDR1 MGHRA and CDR2 YSYEKL. The germline V and J ends were trimmed by 5 bases and 0 bases, with 20 bases remaining between them. The CDR3 sequence is 18 residues long. The CDR3 sequence is CASSNPTSTGSSYNEQFF. The CDR3 DNA sequence: TGCGCCAGCAGCAACCCCACGTCCACAGGGAGCTCCTACAATGAGCAGTTCTTC.

The J gene is TRBJ2-1, the V gene TRBV6-5, with 9 bases that match TRBD1. The V segment lost 0 bases and the J segment 6 bases; nucleotides outside the gene matches: 6. Germline CDR1 is MNHEY and CDR2 is SVGAGI. This CDR3 contains 16 residues. This CDR3 reads CASSYSRTGVGNEQFF. CDR3 DNA: TGTGCCAGCAGTTACTCTAGGACAGGGGTGGGCAATGAGCAGTTCTTC.

V gene TRBV5-1 combines with J gene TRBJ1-2; 8 bases agree with TRBD1. Germline loops: CDR1 SGHRS, CDR2 YFSETQ. The trim removed 2 bases at V and 4 bases at J, leaving 7 bases unmatched. The CDR3 is 15 residues long. The CDR3 sequence is CASSLIVGQGYGYTF. For the CDR3, the DNA is TGCGCCAGCAGCTTAATAGTAGGACAGGGCTATGGCTACACCTTC.

The gene calls are TRBV10-3 and TRBJ1-2, with 9 positions matching TRBD1. Germline assignment: CDR1 ENHRY and CDR2 SYGVKD. With V trimmed by 8 bases and J by 4 bases, 11 bases remained unmatched. The CDR3 loop spans 15 amino acids. The CDR3 reads CAISGGDRAPYGYTF. CDR3 sequence (DNA): TGTGCCATCTCTGGGGGGGACAGGGCCCCCTATGGCTACACCTTC.

The chain joins TRBV4-1 to TRBJ1-4, with TRBD1 identical over 8 bases. With V trimmed by 4 bases and J by 5 bases, 9 bases remained unmatched. This CDR3 region has 16 residues. The germline CDR1 and CDR2 sequences are MGHRA and YSYEKL. The CDR3 sequence is CASSRFRRTGNEKLFF. The CDR3 bases are TGCGCCAGCAGCCGATTCCGGAGGACAGGGAATGAAAAACTGTTTTTT.

The chain carries TRBV27 and TRBJ1-1, with TRBD1 identical over 11 bases. Germline V gene data show CDR1 as MNHEY and CDR2 as SMNVEV (reference sequence). Trimming cost V 4 bases and J 2 bases; bases outside gene matches: 3. The CDR3 length is 15 residues. CDR3 protein: CASSWTGGLNTEAFF. In nucleotides, the CDR3 is TGTGCCAGCAGTTGGACAGGGGGCCTCAACACTGAAGCTTTCTTT.

The chain combines TRBV19 with TRBJ2-7; 12 bases are shared with TRBD2. The CDR3 is made up of 15 amino acids. The germline V gene encodes CDR1 LNHDA and CDR2 SQIVND (reference sequence). V trimming: 7 bases; J trimming: 0 bases; junction bases outside the gene matches: 4. The chain's CDR3 is CASTLTSGGSYEQYF. CDR3 in DNA: TGTGCCAGTACCCTGACTAGCGGGGGCTCCTACGAGCAGTACTTC.

This chain links TRBV6-5 with TRBJ2-3; 9 positions match TRBD2. The CDR3 totals 15 residues. V shed 5 bases, J shed 0 bases, and the junction held 3 bases outside the gene matches. Germline lookup yields CDR1 MNHEY and CDR2 SVGAGI. Here the CDR3 reads CASSRRGGSTDTQYF. CDR3 coding DNA: TGTGCCAGCAGTCGGCGGGGGGGTAGCACAGATACGCAGTATTTT.

The chain uses TRBV5-8 and TRBJ2-5; perhaps TRBD1 as D (6 bases). The CDR3 sequence is 15 residues long. The ends were cut back, 4 bases at V and 2 bases at J, with 15 bases in the middle. The germline V gene encodes CDR1 SGHTS and CDR2 YDEGEE. The CDR3 nucleotides are TGTGCCAGCAGCCCATGGGACACACGACAAGAGACCCAGTACTTC. It encodes CASSPWDTRQETQYF.

The genes are TRBV4-1 and TRBJ1-1; D is perhaps TRBD1 (5 bases). This CDR3 is 16 amino acids long. CDR1 is MGHRA and CDR2 is YSYEKL in the germline V gene. Between the trimmed V and J ends, which lost 0 bases and 8 bases, there was a span of 19 bases. The CDR3 loop reads CASSQDPGRARAEAFF. Here the CDR3 DNA reads TGCGCCAGCAGCCAAGATCCCGGCAGGGCTAGGGCAGAAGCTTTCTTT.

The V and J genes are TRBV19 and TRBJ1-1; TRBD1 matches 11 bases. Germline V CDR1 and CDR2: LNHDA, SQIVND (reference sequence). V shed 1 base and J 1 base; nucleotides not matched to a gene: 8. The CDR3 has 18 residues. CDR3 sequence reads: CASSIVGTGGRSNTEAFF. The DNA for the CDR3 is TGTGCCAGTAGTATAGTGGGGACAGGGGGAAGGTCGAACACTGAAGCTTTCTTT.